This entry concerns a single T cell receptor beta chain. Its binding antigen is unknown. Per-nucleotide qualities are absent, and no much larger clonotype sits a single base away. The germline V gene provides CDR1 LGHNA and CDR2 YSLEER. V sheds 4 bases and J sheds 0 bases, leaving 9 bases between their ends. Measured from the cysteine to the phenylalanine, the CDR3 is 15 residues long. Of the read, only the CDR3 DNA is kept; its 45 bases are in frame from base 1. Peripheral blood CD8+ and CD4+ T cells from healthy donors, Susac syndrome patients and multiple sclerosis patients were profiled using high-throughput TCR beta sequencing. Healthy donors were included as age- and sex-matched controls. CD8+ TEMRA cells were enriched by FACS, while bulk CD8+ and CD4+ T cells were purified by magnetic negative isolation. Blood was drawn into EDTA tubes, processed within 24 hours, and PBMCs were isolated by density gradient centrifugation. PBMCs intended for TCR sequencing were cryopreserved in liquid nitrogen and thawed later in a water bath at 37 degrees C. The sorted or isolated CD4+, CD8+ and CD8+ TEMRA cells had a purity of 90% or higher.

This record comes from a study of CD8 T cells in Susac syndrome (dated by TCRdb to between 2019 and 2020). General notes on the study: Repertoire sequencing was used to test whether CD8+ T cell activation and differentiation in Susac syndrome was antigen driven.

RNA was extracted using the RNeasy kit, and about 0.45 to 1 ug of the RNA was reverse transcribed with random hexamers. The immunoSEQ multiplex PCR assay, covering 54 Vbeta and 13 Jbeta segments, was used to amplify TCR beta CDR3 regions. PCR amplification bias was corrected using a synthetic template baseline for primer optimization and computational correction. Turning to the authors' computational methods: Reads were annotated to V, D and J genes according to IMGT and were analyzed with immunoSEQ Analyzer, with only productive sequences retained. Clonality was calculated as one minus the Shannon entropy normalized by log2 of the number of productive unique sequences. For each patient and control, public and private clones were evaluated within the 100 most prevalent clones. A clone was defined as Susac-specific if it was absent from the healthy and MS cohorts, from some 1,100 published viral clones and from other ImmuneACCESS disease sequences. Through fastp at Q25 and MiXCR, TCRdb rebuilt clones from the public reads, retaining in-frame beta chains. Identical CDR3 proteins give one entry, which carries the most common genes and DNA. TCRdb's processing, not the study's, gives the V and J calls here. The sample records about 160,000 distinct CDR3 sequences, 90% to 95% of which are singletons. The top ten clonotypes cover 0.08% of the sample.

Results and caveats for the whole study, not just this receptor: The TCR sequencing and HLA analysis was acknowledged to have included a relatively small number of individuals.

In this chain, TRBV4-3 is recombined with TRBJ1-4, with TRBD1 perhaps the D gene, on 5 matching bases. This TCR derives from a human donor in good health. The specimen sequenced was CD4+ T cells from PBMCs. The CDR3 amino acid sequence is: CASSLRTPTNEKLFF. The DNA is as follows: TGCGCCAGCAGCCTGAGGACACCAACTAATGAAAAACTGTTTTTT.